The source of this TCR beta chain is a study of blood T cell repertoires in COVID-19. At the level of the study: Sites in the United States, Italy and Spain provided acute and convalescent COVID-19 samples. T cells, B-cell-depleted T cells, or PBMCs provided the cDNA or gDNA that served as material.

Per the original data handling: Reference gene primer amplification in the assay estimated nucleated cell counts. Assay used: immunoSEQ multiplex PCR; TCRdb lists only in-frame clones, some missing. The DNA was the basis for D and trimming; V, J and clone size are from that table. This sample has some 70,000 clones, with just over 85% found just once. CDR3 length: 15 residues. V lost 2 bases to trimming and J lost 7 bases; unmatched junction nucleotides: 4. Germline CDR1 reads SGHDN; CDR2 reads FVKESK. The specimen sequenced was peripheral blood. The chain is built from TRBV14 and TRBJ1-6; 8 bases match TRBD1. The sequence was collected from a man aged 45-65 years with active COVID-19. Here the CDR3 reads CASSQQDRVNSPLHF. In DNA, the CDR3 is TGTGCCAGCAGCCAACAGGACAGGGTGAATTCACCCCTCCACTTT.